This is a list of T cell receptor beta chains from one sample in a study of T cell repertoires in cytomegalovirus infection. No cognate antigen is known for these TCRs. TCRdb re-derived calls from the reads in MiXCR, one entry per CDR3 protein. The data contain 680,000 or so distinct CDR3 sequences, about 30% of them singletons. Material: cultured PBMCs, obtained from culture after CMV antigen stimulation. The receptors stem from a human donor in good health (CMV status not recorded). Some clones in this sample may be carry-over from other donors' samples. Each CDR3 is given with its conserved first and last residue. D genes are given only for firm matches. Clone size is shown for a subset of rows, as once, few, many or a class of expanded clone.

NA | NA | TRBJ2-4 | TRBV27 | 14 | TGTGCCAGCAGTTTAAGGGGGGCCAAAAACATTCAGTACTTC | CASSLRGAKNIQYF
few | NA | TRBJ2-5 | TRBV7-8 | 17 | TGTGCCAGCAGTCGCGGGGGAGGGGGACGGATTGAAGAGACCCAGTACTTC | CASSRGGGGRIEETQYF
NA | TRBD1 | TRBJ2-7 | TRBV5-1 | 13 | TGCGCCAGCAGCTCGGACAGGGCGTCTTTAAAGTACTTC | CASSSDRASLKYF
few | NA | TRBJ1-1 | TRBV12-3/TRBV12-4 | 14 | TGTGCCAGCAGTTTTCTAGGGGTAGAAACTGAAGCTTTCTTT | CASSFLGVETEAFF
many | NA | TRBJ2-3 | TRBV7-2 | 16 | TGTGCCAGCAGCTTACTTAATGGGTCCCCCGCAGATACGCAGTATTTT | CASSLLNGSPADTQYF
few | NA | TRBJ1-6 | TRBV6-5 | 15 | TGTGCCAGCAGACCTAAGGGATCCTATAATTCACCCCTCCACTTT | CASRPKGSYNSPLHF
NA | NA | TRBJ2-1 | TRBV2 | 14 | TGTGCCAGCCAGGCGGCCCTCTCCTACAATGAGCAGTTCTTC | CASQAALSYNEQFF
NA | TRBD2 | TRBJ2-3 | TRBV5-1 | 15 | TGCGCCAGCAGCCCTGGCCCCGCTAGCGGGGGGCCGCAGTATTTT | CASSPGPASGGPQYF
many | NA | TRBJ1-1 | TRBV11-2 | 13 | TGTGCCAGCAGCTTATACCAGGGGACTGAAGCTTTCTTT | CASSLYQGTEAFF
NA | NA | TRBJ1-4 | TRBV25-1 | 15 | TGTGCCAGCAGTGAATGGGGGGACTTAGATGAAAAACTGTTTTTT | CASSEWGDLDEKLFF
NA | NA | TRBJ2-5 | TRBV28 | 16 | TGTGCCAGCAGTTTACCGGGACTGCAGGTACACGAGACCCAGTACTTC | CASSLPGLQVHETQYF
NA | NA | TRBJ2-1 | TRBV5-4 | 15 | TGTGCCAGCAGATTTGGGGGGCCATCCTACAATGAGCAGTTCTTC | CASRFGGPSYNEQFF
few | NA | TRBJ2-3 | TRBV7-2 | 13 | TGTGCCAGCAGCGCCCCCGGGCCGAGGGATGTGAATTTT | CASSAPGPRDVNF
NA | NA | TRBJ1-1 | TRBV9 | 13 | TGTGCCAGCAGCGTCACAGGGTTACCTGAAGCTTTCTTT | CASSVTGLPEAFF
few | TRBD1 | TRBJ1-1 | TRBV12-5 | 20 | TGTGCTAGTGGTTTGGTAGCTTGGGAGGGACAGGGCTGGCGCCACACTGAAGCTTTCTTT | CASGLVAWEGQGWRHTEAFF
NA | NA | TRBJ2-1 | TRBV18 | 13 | TGTGCCAGCTCACCTAACCCTCAGGGTGAGCAGTTCTTC | CASSPNPQGEQFF
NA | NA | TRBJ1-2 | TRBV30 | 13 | TGTGCCTGGAGTGTGCGGACAGAGAGTGGCTACACCTTC | CAWSVRTESGYTF
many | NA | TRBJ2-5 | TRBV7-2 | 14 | TGTGCCAGCAGCTTAGATTTAGGTCCTGGGACCCAGTACTTC | CASSLDLGPGTQYF
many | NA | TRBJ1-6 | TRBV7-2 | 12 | TGTGCCAGCAGCCTCCGCGGGTCACCCCTCCACTTT | CASSLRGSPLHF
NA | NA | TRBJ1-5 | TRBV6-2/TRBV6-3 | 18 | TGTGCCAGCAGTTACGAAGTAGGGTGGGCCTATAGCAATCAGCCCCAGCATTTT | CASSYEVGWAYSNQPQHF
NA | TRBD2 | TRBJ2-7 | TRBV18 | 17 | TGTGCCAGCTCGCCGGGACTAGCGGGAGCCTCTGACTACGAGCAGTACTTC | CASSPGLAGASDYEQYF
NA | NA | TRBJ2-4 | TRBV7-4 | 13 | TGTGCCAGCAGCCCGTCAAGGAGAGACATTCAGTACTTC | CASSPSRRDIQYF
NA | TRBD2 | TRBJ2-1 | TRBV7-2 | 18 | TGTGCCAGCAGCGTTACCCTGGGACTAGCGGGAGGCGGCAATGAGCAGTTCTTC | CASSVTLGLAGGGNEQFF
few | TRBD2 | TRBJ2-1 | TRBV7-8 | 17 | TGTGCCAGCAGCTTAGGGGGACTAGCGGGAGGGCACAATGAGCAGTTCTTC | CASSLGGLAGGHNEQFF
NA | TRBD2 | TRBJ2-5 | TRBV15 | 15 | TGTGCCACCAGCAGAGAACCGGGAGGGGGGGAGACCCAGTACTTC | CATSREPGGGETQYF
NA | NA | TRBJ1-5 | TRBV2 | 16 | TGTGCCAGCAGCCGGGCCCGCAGGGTACGGGAGCAGCCCCAGCATTTT | CASSRARRVREQPQHF
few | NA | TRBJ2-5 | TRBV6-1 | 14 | TGTGCCAGCAGTGAATTCGGGCTACACGAGACCCAGTACTTC | CASSEFGLHETQYF
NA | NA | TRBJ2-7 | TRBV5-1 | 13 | TGCACCAGCAGCTTGGTCGGGACCTACGAGCAGTACTTC | CTSSLVGTYEQYF
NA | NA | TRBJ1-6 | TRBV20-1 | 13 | TGCAGTGCTAACCCAGGGAGGAATTCACCCCTCCACTTT | CSANPGRNSPLHF
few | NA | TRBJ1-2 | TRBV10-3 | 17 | TGTGCCATCAGTGAAGGGACCGGCTTCCAGGCTAACTATGGCTACACCTTC | CAISEGTGFQANYGYTF
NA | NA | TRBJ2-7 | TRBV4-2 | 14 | TGTGCCAGCAGCCAAGAAGGGGTTAGTGGGGAGCAGTACTTC | CASSQEGVSGEQYF
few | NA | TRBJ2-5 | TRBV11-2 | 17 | TGTGCCAGCAGCTTACAGGGGGCCAGCGGGGGTCAAGAGACCCAGTACTTC | CASSLQGASGGQETQYF
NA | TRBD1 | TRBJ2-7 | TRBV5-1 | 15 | TGCGCCACCTCTCCCGGGACAGGGGTCCCCTACGAGCAGTACTTC | CATSPGTGVPYEQYF
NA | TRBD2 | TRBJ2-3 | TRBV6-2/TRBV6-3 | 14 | TGTGCCAGCACCGTTAGCGGGGCCTCAGATACGCAGTATTTT | CASTVSGASDTQYF
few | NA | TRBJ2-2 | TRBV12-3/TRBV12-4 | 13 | TGTGCCAGCAGTCCCAGGGCCACCGGGGAGCTGTTTTTT | CASSPRATGELFF
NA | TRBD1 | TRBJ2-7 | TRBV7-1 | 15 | TGTGCCAGCTCCGACCCGGGACAGGGGGCGTACGAGCAGTACTTC | CASSDPGQGAYEQYF
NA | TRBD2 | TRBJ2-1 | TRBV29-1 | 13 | TGCAGCGTTGTACTAGCGGGAGGATTTGAGCAGTTCTTC | CSVVLAGGFEQFF
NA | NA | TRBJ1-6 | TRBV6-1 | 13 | TGTGCCAGCAGGAAGGGAGTTAATTCACCCCTCCACTTT | CASRKGVNSPLHF
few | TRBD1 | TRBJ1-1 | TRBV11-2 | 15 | TGTGCCAGCAGCTCGAGGCCCGACAGGGACACTGAAGCTTTCTTT | CASSSRPDRDTEAFF
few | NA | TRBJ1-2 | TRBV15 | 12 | TGTGCCACCAGCAGAGATGACCGTGGCTACACCTTC | CATSRDDRGYTF